Listed below are T cell receptor beta chains from one sample, sequenced in a study of cytomegalovirus exposure and HLA in healthy donors. Profiling relied on immunoSEQ multiplex PCR, and the TCRdb table lists in-frame clones only, not all of them. Across around 100,000 clones, the top ten clones capture 3% to 4% of the sample. Sample: PBMCs. All receptors derive from a woman aged 25-40 years in good health and CMV-seronegative. CDR3s include the opening cysteine and the closing phenylalanine or tryptophan. The order of the fields is V gene, D gene, clone size, J gene, CDR3 DNA, CDR3 protein. D genes are given only for firm matches. Size values are once, few and many counts, or a class for expanded clones, and some rows have none.

TRBV2	.	.	TRBJ2-1	TGTGCCAGCAGTGAGTCCTGGGAGTACGGACTAAATGAGCAGTTCTTC	CASSESWEYGLNEQFF
TRBV18	.	.	TRBJ2-2	TGTGCCAGCTCACCTTCGGGCACCGGGGAGCTGTTTTTT	CASSPSGTGELFF
TRBV25-1	TRBD2	.	TRBJ2-5	TGTGCCAGCAGTGCGGGACTAGCGCGGGAGACCCAGTACTTC	CASSAGLARETQYF
TRBV5-1	.	.	TRBJ2-2	TGCGCCAGCAGCTTGTCACTAAGGAGGACCGGGGAGCTGTTTTTT	CASSLSLRRTGELFF
TRBV13	TRBD2	.	TRBJ2-1	TGTGCCAGCAGCCGAGTGGCTAGCGGGCGAGATTACAATGAGCAGTTCTTC	CASSRVASGRDYNEQFF
TRBV6-6	TRBD1	.	TRBJ1-5	TGTGCCAGCAGTCCCCAGGGACAGGAGAGCAATCAGCCCCAGCATTTT	CASSPQGQESNQPQHF
TRBV6-4	TRBD1	medium-sized	TRBJ2-1	TGTGCCAGCAGTGCGGGGACAGGGACCTACAATGAGCAGTTCTTC	CASSAGTGTYNEQFF
TRBV10-3	TRBD1	.	TRBJ2-3	TGTGCCATCAGTGAGATTATAACAGGGGTAGGAGATACGCAGTATTTT	CAISEIITGVGDTQYF
TRBV19	TRBD2	.	TRBJ2-7	TGTGCCAGTAGCGAAGGACTAGCGGGAGTCGAGCAGTACTTC	CASSEGLAGVEQYF
TRBV7-3	TRBD2	.	TRBJ2-2	TGTGCCAGCAGCCCCAGCCCAGCGGGGGGGACCGGGGAGCTGTTTTTT	CASSPSPAGGTGELFF
TRBV18	TRBD2	.	TRBJ2-7	TGTGCCAGCTCACCACTGCGGGAGTTGAGCGAGCAGTACTTC	CASSPLRELSEQYF
TRBV27	.	.	TRBJ2-7	TGTGCCAGCAGGGACATATACGAGCAGTACTTC	CASRDIYEQYF
TRBV27	.	.	TRBJ1-1	TGTGCCAGCAGTTTAGAGGGTCTGAACACTGAAGCTTTCTTT	CASSLEGLNTEAFF
TRBV27	TRBD1	.	TRBJ1-5	TGTGCCAGCAGTATAATACAGGGGAGCAATCAGCCCCAGCATTTT	CASSIIQGSNQPQHF
TRBV21-1	.	.	TRBJ1-1	TGTGCCAGCTCAGGACAGGGGTTCAACACTGAAGCTTTCTTT	CASSGQGFNTEAFF
TRBV11-2	.	.	TRBJ2-1	TGTGCCAGCAGCTGGACAAGACGGAATGAGCAGTTCTTC	CASSWTRRNEQFF
TRBV28	.	.	TRBJ1-2	TGTGCCAGCAGTACTATATCAGGGCGGAATAACTATGGCTACACCTTC	CASSTISGRNNYGYTF
TRBV7-6	TRBD1	.	TRBJ2-7	TGTGCCAGCAGCTTAGTGGCCCGGGACAGTGCTCCTGGGGAGCAGTACTTC	CASSLVARDSAPGEQYF
TRBV7-2	TRBD1	.	TRBJ2-7	TGTGCCAGCAGCCCCCGGGACAGCGCCTACGAGCAGTACTTC	CASSPRDSAYEQYF
TRBV6-4	TRBD1	.	TRBJ1-6	TGTGCCAGCAGTGAGTCCAGGGGGCTTGATTCACCCCTCCACTTT	CASSESRGLDSPLHF
TRBV28	TRBD1	.	TRBJ1-5	TGTGCCAGCAGTTTGGGATCGGGACAGCTTAGCAATCAGCCCCAGCATTTT	CASSLGSGQLSNQPQHF
TRBV30	.	.	TRBJ1-1	TGTGCCTGGAGTGTACTTACTGAAGCTTTCTTT	CAWSVLTEAFF
TRBV7-8	TRBD2	.	TRBJ2-3	TGTGCCAGCAGCTTTCCGGGAGGGACAGATACGCAGTATTTT	CASSFPGGTDTQYF
TRBV11-2	.	.	TRBJ2-2	TGTGCCAGCAGCCGTGACAGGAACACCGGGGAGCTGTTTTTT	CASSRDRNTGELFF
TRBV11-2	.	.	TRBJ2-1	TGTGCCAGCAGCTTATCCCCCTCCGAGGAGCAGTTCTTC	CASSLSPSEEQFF
TRBV9	.	.	TRBJ2-5	TGTGCCAGCAGCGGGCGGGCACCACAAGAGACCCAGTACTTC	CASSGRAPQETQYF
TRBV10-2	TRBD1	.	TRBJ2-2	TGCGCCAACAGTGAGGGGGGACAGGGGCTACACACCGGGGAGCTGTTTTTT	CANSEGGQGLHTGELFF
TRBV19	.	.	TRBJ1-5	TGTGCCAGTACGGCGACATCTTTGGGGCCCCAGCATTTT	CASTATSLGPQHF